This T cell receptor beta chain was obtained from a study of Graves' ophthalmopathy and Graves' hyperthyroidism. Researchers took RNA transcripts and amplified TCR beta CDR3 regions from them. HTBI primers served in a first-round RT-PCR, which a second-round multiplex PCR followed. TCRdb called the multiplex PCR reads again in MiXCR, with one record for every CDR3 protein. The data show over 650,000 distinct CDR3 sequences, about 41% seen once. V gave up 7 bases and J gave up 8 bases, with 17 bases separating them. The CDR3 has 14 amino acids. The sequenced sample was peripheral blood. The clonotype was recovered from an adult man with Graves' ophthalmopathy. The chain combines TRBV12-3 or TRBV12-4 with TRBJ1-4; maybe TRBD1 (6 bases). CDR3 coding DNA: TGTGCCAGCACCTTGGGGCAGGGGAACGAAAAACTGTTTTTT. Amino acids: CASTLGQGNEKLFF.